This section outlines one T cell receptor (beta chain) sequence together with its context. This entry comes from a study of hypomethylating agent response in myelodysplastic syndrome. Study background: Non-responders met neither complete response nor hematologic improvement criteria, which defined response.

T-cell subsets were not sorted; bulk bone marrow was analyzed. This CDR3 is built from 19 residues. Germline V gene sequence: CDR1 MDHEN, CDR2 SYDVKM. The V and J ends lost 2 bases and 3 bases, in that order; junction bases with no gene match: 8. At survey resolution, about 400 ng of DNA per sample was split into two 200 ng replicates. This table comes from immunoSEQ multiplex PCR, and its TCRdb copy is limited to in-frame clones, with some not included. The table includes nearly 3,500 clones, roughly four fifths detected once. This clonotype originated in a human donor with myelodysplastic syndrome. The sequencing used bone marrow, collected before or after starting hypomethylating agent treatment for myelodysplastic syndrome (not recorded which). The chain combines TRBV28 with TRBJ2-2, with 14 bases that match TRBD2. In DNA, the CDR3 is TGTGCCAGCAGTTTACGACTAGCGGGAGGGCCTCTTGACACCGGGGAGCTGTTTTTT. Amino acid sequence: CASSLRLAGGPLDTGELFF. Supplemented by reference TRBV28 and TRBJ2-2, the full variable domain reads DVKVTQSSRYLVKRTGEKVFLECVQDMDHENMFWYRQDPGLGLRLIYFSYDVKMKEKGDIPEGYSVSREKKERFSLILESASTNQTSMYLCASSLRLAGGPLDTGELFFGEGSRLTVL.